These T cell receptor beta chains were read from a single sample in a study of blood T cell repertoires in COVID-19. TCRdb's table, derived via immunoSEQ multiplex PCR, lists solely in-frame clones and lacks some. Of some 200,000 clones listed, 80% to 85% are singletons. Specimen: peripheral blood. These receptors originate from a woman in her sixties or seventies with COVID-19, enrolled during active disease. The CDR3 runs from the conserved cysteine through the conserved F or W. The order of the fields is J gene, V gene, CDR3 length, CDR3 protein.

j_gene: TRBJ2-5
v_gene: TRBV28
len: 13
CDR3aa: CAGRISGEKTQYF

j_gene: TRBJ1-2
v_gene: TRBV10-3
len: 13
CDR3aa: CAISERQDYGYTF

j_gene: TRBJ2-6
v_gene: TRBV5-1
len: 20
CDR3aa: CASSLAVRTGGLVGANVLTF

j_gene: TRBJ2-3
v_gene: TRBV12-5
len: 17
CDR3aa: CASGLVVTGAGTDTQYF

j_gene: TRBJ1-5
v_gene: TRBV28
len: 17
CDR3aa: CASRPHHGEGSNQPQHF

j_gene: TRBJ2-1
v_gene: TRBV9
len: 15
CDR3aa: CASSSSGVSYNEQFF

j_gene: TRBJ1-2
v_gene: TRBV28
len: 15
CDR3aa: CASSFSQGAWYGYTF

j_gene: TRBJ1-6
v_gene: TRBV6-4
len: 14
CDR3aa: CASSVQENNSPLHF

j_gene: TRBJ1-1
v_gene: TRBV3-1/TRBV3-2
len: 15
CDR3aa: CASSQGTAMNTEAFF

j_gene: TRBJ1-1
v_gene: TRBV9
len: 14
CDR3aa: CASSVLREYTEAFF

j_gene: TRBJ1-5
v_gene: TRBV20-1
len: 14
CDR3aa: CSASKEGGYQPQHF

j_gene: TRBJ1-3
v_gene: TRBV5-1
len: 16
CDR3aa: CASSLAASISGNTIYF

j_gene: TRBJ2-7
v_gene: TRBV5-5
len: 13
CDR3aa: CASSAREAYEQYF

j_gene: TRBJ2-2
v_gene: TRBV5-1
len: 16
CDR3aa: CASSPASGRATGELFF

j_gene: TRBJ2-7
v_gene: TRBV6-2/TRBV6-3
len: 14
CDR3aa: CASSYFGQGSLQYF

j_gene: TRBJ1-3
v_gene: TRBV5-4
len: 13
CDR3aa: CASKSPNRNTIYF

j_gene: TRBJ2-3
v_gene: TRBV24-1
len: 18
CDR3aa: CATSALRRRGETTDTQYF

j_gene: TRBJ1-1
v_gene: TRBV12-5
len: 15
CDR3aa: CASGPNRGALTEAFF

j_gene: TRBJ1-1
v_gene: TRBV3-1/TRBV3-2
len: 15
CDR3aa: CASSPLTATNTEAFF

j_gene: TRBJ2-1
v_gene: TRBV29-1
len: 16
CDR3aa: CSVEASGLARYNEQFF

j_gene: TRBJ1-5
v_gene: TRBV28
len: 16
CDR3aa: CASSPRDRGLNQPQHF

j_gene: TRBJ1-1
v_gene: TRBV7-2
len: 14
CDR3aa: CASSPQTGVSEAFF

j_gene: TRBJ2-1
v_gene: TRBV30
len: 14
CDR3aa: CAWSGTGSSDEQFF

j_gene: TRBJ2-5
v_gene: TRBV5-1
len: 15
CDR3aa: CASSLELAGQETQYF

j_gene: TRBJ1-5
v_gene: TRBV18
len: 13
CDR3aa: CASSPHRDQPQHF

j_gene: TRBJ2-3
v_gene: TRBV5-1
len: 15
CDR3aa: CASSLRDRLTDTQYF

j_gene: TRBJ2-1
v_gene: TRBV6-5
len: 15
CDR3aa: CASRKAGRPYNEQFF

j_gene: TRBJ1-5
v_gene: TRBV6-5
len: 15
CDR3aa: CASSPGGLKDQPQHF

j_gene: TRBJ2-7
v_gene: TRBV28
len: 16
CDR3aa: CASSFLKLAFLDEQYF

j_gene: TRBJ1-6
v_gene: TRBV19
len: 13
CDR3aa: CASMKGNNSPLHF

j_gene: TRBJ2-1
v_gene: TRBV19
len: 14
CDR3aa: CASSRTGWRNEQFF

j_gene: TRBJ1-2
v_gene: TRBV20-1
len: 11
CDR3aa: CSARTVGGYTF

j_gene: TRBJ1-5
v_gene: TRBV28
len: 17
CDR3aa: CASSLFRGLKSNQPQHF

j_gene: TRBJ1-1
v_gene: TRBV29-1
len: 13
CDR3aa: CSVEAGGNTEAFF

j_gene: TRBJ2-3
v_gene: TRBV2
len: 15
CDR3aa: CASSSQGLMADTQYF

j_gene: TRBJ1-3
v_gene: TRBV19
len: 16
CDR3aa: CASSTPGQGVGNTIYF

j_gene: TRBJ2-1
v_gene: TRBV7-9
len: 13
CDR3aa: CASSPGRFDEQFF